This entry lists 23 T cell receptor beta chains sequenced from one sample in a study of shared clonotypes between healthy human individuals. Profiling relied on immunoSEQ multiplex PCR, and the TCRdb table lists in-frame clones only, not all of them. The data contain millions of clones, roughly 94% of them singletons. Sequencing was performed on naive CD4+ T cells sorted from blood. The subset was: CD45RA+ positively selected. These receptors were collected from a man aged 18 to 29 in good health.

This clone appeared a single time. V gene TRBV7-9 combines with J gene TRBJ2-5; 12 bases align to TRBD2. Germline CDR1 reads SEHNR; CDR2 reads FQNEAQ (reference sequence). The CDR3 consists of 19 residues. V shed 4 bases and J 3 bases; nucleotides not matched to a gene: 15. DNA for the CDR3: TGTGCCAGCAGCTCCCTCGGGGGACTAGCGGGCTCTCGAGAAGAGACCCAGTACTTC. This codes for CASSSLGGLAGSREETQYF.

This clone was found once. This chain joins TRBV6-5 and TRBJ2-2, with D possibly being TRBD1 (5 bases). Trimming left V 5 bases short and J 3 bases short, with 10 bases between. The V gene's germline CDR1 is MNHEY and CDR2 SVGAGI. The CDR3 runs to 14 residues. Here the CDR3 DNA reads TGTGCCAGCAGTACCCCAGGGTACACCGGGGAGCTGTTTTTT. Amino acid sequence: CASSTPGYTGELFF.

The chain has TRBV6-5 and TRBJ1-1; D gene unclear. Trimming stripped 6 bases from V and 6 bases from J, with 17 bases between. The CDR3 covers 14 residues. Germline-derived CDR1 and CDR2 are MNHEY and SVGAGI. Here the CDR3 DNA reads TGTGCCAGCAGAGCCCGGGCCAAACGGCCTGAAGCTTTCTTT. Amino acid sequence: CASRARAKRPEAFF.

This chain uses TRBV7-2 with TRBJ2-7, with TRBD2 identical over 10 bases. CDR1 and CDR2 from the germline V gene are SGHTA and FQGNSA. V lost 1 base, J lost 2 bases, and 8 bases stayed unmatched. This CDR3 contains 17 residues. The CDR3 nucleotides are TGTGCCAGCAGCTTAGATGTAGCGGGAGGCCCTACCTACGAGCAGTACTTC. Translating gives CASSLDVAGGPTYEQYF.

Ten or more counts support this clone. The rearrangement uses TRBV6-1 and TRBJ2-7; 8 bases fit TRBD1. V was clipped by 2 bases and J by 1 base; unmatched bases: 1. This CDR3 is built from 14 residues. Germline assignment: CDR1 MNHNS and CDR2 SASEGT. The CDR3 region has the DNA TGTGCCAGCAGTGAACGGGACAGGTCCTACGAGCAGTACTTC. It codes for CASSERDRSYEQYF.

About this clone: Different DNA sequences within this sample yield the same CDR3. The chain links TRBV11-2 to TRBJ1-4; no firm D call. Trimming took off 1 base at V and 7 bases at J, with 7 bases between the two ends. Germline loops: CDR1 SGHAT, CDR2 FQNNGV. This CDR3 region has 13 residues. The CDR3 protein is CASSLGEREKLFF. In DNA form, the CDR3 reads TGTGCCAGCAGCTTAGGGGAGCGTGAAAAACTGTTTTTT.

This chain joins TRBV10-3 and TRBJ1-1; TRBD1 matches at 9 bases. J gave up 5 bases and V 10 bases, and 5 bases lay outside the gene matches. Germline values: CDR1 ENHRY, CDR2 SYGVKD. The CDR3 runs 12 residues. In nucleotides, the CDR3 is TGTGCCACGAGGACAGGGGAGACTGAAGCTTTCTTT. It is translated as CATRTGETEAFF.

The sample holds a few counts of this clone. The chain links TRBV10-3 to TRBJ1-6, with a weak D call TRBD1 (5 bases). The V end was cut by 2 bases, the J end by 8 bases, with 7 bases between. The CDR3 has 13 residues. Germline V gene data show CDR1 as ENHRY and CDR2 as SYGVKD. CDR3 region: CAISETGYSPLHF. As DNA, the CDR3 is TGTGCCATCAGTGAGACAGGATATTCACCCCTCCACTTT.

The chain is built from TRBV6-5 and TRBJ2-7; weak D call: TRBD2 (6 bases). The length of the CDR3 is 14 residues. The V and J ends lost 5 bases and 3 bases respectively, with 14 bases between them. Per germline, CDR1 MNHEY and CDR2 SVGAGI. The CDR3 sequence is CASSPIGGNYEQYF. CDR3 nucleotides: TGTGCCAGCAGTCCCATAGGCGGGAACTACGAGCAGTACTTC.

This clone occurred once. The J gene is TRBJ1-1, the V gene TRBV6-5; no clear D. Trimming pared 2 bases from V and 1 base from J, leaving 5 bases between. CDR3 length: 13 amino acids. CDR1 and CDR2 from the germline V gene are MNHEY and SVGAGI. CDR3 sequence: CASSYKANTEAFF. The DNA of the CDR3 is TGTGCCAGCAGTTACAAGGCGAACACTGAAGCTTTCTTT.

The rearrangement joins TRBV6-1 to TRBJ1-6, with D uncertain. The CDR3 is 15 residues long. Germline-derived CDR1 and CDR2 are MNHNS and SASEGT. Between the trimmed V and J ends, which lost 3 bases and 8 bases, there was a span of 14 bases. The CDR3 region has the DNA TGTGCCAGCAGTGACACTCCTTCCGGTCATTCACCCCTCCACTTT. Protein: CASSDTPSGHSPLHF.

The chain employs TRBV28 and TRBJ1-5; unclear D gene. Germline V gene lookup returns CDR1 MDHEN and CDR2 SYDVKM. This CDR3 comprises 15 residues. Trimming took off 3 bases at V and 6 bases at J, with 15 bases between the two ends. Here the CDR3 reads CASSFQLGMSQPQHF. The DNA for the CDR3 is TGTGCCAGCAGTTTTCAGTTAGGAATGTCTCAGCCCCAGCATTTT.

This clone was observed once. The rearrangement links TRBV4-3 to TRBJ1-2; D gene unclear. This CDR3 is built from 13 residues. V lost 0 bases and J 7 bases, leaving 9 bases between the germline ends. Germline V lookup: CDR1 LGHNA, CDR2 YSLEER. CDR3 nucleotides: TGCGCCAGCAGCCAAGAATCCGGTTTTGGCTACACCTTC. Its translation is CASSQESGFGYTF.

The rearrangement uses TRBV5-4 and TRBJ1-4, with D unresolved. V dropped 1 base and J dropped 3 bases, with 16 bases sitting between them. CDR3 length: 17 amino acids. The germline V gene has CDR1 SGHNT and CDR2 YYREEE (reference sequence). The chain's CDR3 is CASSLSGSGWANEKLFF. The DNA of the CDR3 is TGTGCCAGCAGCTTGTCGGGGTCCGGTTGGGCTAATGAAAAACTGTTTTTT.

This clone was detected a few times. CDR3 protein: CASSPGPRSTDTQYF. DNA for the CDR3: TGCGCCAGCAGCCCCGGTCCTCGTAGCACAGATACGCAGTATTTT. The rearrangement links TRBV4-1 to TRBJ2-3; D not resolved. The germline V gene encodes CDR1 MGHRA and CDR2 YSYEKL. The CDR3 extends over 15 amino acids. Trimming stripped 4 bases from V and 0 bases from J, with 11 bases between.

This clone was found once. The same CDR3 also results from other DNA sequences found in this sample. Here the CDR3 DNA reads TGCGCCAGCAGTGAAGGGCCGTACGAGCAGTACTTC. Protein product: CASSEGPYEQYF. The J gene is TRBJ2-7, the V gene TRBV10-2; D remains unclear. Trimming took off 3 bases at V and 4 bases at J, with 7 bases between the two ends. Per the germline V gene, CDR1 is WSHSY and CDR2 is SAAADI. The CDR3 is made up of 12 amino acids.

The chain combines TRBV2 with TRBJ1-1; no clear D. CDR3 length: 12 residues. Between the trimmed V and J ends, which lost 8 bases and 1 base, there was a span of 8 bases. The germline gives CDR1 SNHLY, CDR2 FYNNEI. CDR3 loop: CASQVQNTEAFF. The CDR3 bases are TGTGCCAGCCAAGTCCAGAACACTGAAGCTTTCTTT.

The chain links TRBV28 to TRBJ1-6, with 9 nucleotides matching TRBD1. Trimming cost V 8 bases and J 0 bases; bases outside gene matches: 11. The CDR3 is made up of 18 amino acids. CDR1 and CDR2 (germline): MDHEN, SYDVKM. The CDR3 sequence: CASEGGQGKISYNSPLHF. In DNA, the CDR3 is TGTGCCAGCGAGGGAGGACAGGGGAAAATCTCCTATAATTCACCCCTCCACTTT.

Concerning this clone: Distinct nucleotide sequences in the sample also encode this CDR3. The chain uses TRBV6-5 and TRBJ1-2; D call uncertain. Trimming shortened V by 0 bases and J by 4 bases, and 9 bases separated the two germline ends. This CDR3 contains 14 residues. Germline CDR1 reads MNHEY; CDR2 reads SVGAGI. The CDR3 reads CASSYSLGSYGYTF. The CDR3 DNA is TGTGCCAGCAGTTACTCTCTCGGATCCTATGGCTACACCTTC.

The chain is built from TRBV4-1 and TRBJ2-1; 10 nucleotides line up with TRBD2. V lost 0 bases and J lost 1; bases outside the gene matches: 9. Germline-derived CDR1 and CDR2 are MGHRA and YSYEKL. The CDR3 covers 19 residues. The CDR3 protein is CASSQDQAGGPLSYNEQFF. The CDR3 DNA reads TGCGCCAGCAGCCAAGATCAAGCGGGGGGGCCGTTATCCTACAATGAGCAGTTCTTC.

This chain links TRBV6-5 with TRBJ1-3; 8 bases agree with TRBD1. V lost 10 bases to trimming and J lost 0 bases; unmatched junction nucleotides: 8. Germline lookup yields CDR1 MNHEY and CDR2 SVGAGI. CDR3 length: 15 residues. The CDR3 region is CATETGDTSGNTIYF. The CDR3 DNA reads TGTGCCACCGAGACAGGGGATACCTCTGGAAACACCATATATTTT.

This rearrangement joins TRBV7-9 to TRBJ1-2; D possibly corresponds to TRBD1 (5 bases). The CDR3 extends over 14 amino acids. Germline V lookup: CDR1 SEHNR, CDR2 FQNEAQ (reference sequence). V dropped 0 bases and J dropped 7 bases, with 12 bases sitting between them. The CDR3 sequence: CASSLALGGTGYTF. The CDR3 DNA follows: TGTGCCAGCAGCTTAGCGCTGGGAGGGACTGGCTACACCTTC.

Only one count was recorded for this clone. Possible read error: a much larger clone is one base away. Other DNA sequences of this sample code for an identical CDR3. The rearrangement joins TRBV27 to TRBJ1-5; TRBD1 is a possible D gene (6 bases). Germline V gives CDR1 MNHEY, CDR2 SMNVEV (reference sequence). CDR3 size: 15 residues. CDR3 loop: CASSSQGYSNQPQHF. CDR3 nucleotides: TGCGCCAGCAGCTCTCAGGGGTATAGCAATCAGCCCCAGCATTTT.